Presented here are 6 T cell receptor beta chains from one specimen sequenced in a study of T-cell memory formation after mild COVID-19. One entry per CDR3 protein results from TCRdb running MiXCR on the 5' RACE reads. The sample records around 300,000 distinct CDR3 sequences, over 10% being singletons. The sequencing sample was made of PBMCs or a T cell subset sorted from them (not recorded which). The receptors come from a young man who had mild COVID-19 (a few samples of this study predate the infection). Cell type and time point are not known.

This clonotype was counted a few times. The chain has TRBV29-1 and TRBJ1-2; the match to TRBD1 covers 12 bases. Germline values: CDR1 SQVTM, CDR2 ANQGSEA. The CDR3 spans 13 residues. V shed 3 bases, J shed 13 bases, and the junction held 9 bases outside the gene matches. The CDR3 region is CSVEAGTGGAGTF. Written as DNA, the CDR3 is TGCAGCGTTGAGGCCGGGACAGGGGGCGCGGGCACCTTC.

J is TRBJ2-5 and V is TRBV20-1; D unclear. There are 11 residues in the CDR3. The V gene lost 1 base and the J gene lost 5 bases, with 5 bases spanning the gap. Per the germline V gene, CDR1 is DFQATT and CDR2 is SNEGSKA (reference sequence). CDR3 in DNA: TGCAGTGCTAGAGTTAGCGAGACCCAGTACTTC. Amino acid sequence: CSARVSETQYF.

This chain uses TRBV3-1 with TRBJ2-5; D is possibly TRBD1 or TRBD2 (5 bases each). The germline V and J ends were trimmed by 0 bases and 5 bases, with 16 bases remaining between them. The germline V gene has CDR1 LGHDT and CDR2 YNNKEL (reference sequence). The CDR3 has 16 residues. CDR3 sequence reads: CASSQDRIRGQETQYF. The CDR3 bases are TGTGCCAGCAGCCAAGATCGCATCCGGGGCCAGGAGACCCAGTACTTC.

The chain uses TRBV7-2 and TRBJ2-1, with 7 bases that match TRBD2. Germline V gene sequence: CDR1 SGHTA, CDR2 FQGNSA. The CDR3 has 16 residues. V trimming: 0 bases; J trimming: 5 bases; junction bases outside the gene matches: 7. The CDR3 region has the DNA TGTGCCAGCAGCTTAGCGCGGGGAGGGGTACACAATGAGCAGTTCTTC. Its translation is CASSLARGGVHNEQFF.

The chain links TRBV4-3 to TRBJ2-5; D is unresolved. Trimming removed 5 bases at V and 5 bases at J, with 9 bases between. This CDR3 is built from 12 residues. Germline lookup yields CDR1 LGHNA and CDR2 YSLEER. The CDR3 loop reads CASSASGETQYF. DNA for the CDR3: TGCGCCAGCAGCGCCAGTGGTGAGACCCAGTACTTC.

CDR3 sequence (DNA): TGCAGCGTAGATCAGGGGGATCGGTATGGCTACACCTTC. Translated, it gives CSVDQGDRYGYTF. J is TRBJ1-2 and V is TRBV29-1; the match to TRBD1 covers 7 bases. The CDR3 has 13 amino acids. The V gene's germline CDR1 is SQVTM and CDR2 ANQGSEA. V was clipped by 6 bases and J by 5 bases; unmatched bases: 9. Filled out from reference TRBV29-1 and TRBJ1-2, the complete variable domain reads SAVISQKPSRDICQRGTSLTIQCQVDSQVTMMFWYRQQPGQSLTLIATANQGSEATYESGFVIDKFPISRPNLTFSTLTVSNMSPEDSSIYLCSVDQGDRYGYTFGSGTRLTVV.